Listed below are T cell receptor beta chains from one sample, sequenced in a study of T cell responses to AZD1222 COVID-19 vaccine. The assay was immunoSEQ multiplex PCR, and TCRdb's table has in-frame clones only and misses some. The sample yields some 140,000 clones, roughly 90% seen once. Sequencing used peripheral blood, obtained on day 0 of AZD1222 vaccination. These receptors all come from an adult in good health. The CDR3 runs from the conserved cysteine through the conserved F or W. D genes are given only for firm matches.

v_gene: TRBV18
d_gene: TRBD2
CDR3aa: CASSSFERGYEQYF

v_gene: TRBV19
d_gene: TRBD1
CDR3aa: CASSRGTGYQSAEAFF

v_gene: TRBV15
d_gene: .
CDR3aa: CATSRPSTGELFF

v_gene: TRBV19
d_gene: .
CDR3aa: CASSAGTGTEAFF

v_gene: TRBV30
d_gene: .
CDR3aa: CAWNYGGGNSPLHF

v_gene: TRBV6-5
d_gene: .
CDR3aa: CASRQGTYEQYF

v_gene: TRBV7-2
d_gene: TRBD2
CDR3aa: CASSLRTSGSYSEQYF

v_gene: TRBV7-9
d_gene: .
CDR3aa: CASSFGSGPETQYF

v_gene: TRBV12-3/TRBV12-4
d_gene: .
CDR3aa: CASSLRDTQYF

v_gene: TRBV4-2
d_gene: TRBD1
CDR3aa: CASSPGDRGENIQYF

v_gene: TRBV30
d_gene: .
CDR3aa: CALTTTGGNQPQHF

v_gene: TRBV9
d_gene: .
CDR3aa: CASSVGGRNGYTF

v_gene: TRBV5-1
d_gene: TRBD2
CDR3aa: CASSSGLARSDTQYF

v_gene: TRBV27
d_gene: .
CDR3aa: CASSFTGLGDEQYF

v_gene: TRBV7-3
d_gene: TRBD2
CDR3aa: CASSQGAGGLSYNEQFF

v_gene: TRBV7-2
d_gene: .
CDR3aa: CASSLAGSSGANVLTF

v_gene: TRBV7-8
d_gene: .
CDR3aa: CASSSSQGGNTIYF

v_gene: TRBV6-4
d_gene: .
CDR3aa: CASSDCERVGDSNQPQHF

v_gene: TRBV5-1
d_gene: .
CDR3aa: CASSLAAGETQYF

v_gene: TRBV29-1
d_gene: .
CDR3aa: CSVDRGNTIYF

v_gene: TRBV19
d_gene: .
CDR3aa: CASTGGMEAFF

v_gene: TRBV12-1
d_gene: .
CDR3aa: CASSPPPGPHQETQYF

v_gene: TRBV5-1
d_gene: .
CDR3aa: CASSPPGRDANTGELFF

v_gene: TRBV5-1
d_gene: .
CDR3aa: CASSSDGAVGYTF

v_gene: TRBV19
d_gene: .
CDR3aa: CASSPKVALYEQYF

v_gene: TRBV10-3
d_gene: TRBD2
CDR3aa: CAIRTGTRTYEQYF

v_gene: TRBV6-2/TRBV6-3
d_gene: TRBD1
CDR3aa: CASSYLTGGVDTEAFF

v_gene: TRBV11-2
d_gene: .
CDR3aa: CASSLDLPREQYF

v_gene: TRBV4-3
d_gene: TRBD2
CDR3aa: CASSRVMGSGSGDEQFF

v_gene: TRBV9
d_gene: .
CDR3aa: CASSVSNSGNTIYF

v_gene: TRBV14
d_gene: .
CDR3aa: CASSQEASPSYNEQFF

v_gene: TRBV7-2
d_gene: .
CDR3aa: CASSLTSGSEAFF

v_gene: TRBV19
d_gene: TRBD1
CDR3aa: CASSVQGGSTEAFF

v_gene: TRBV28
d_gene: TRBD1
CDR3aa: CASSSGTGAEKLFF

v_gene: TRBV5-1
d_gene: TRBD2
CDR3aa: CASSLEGLAGVVADTQYF

v_gene: TRBV6-2/TRBV6-3
d_gene: .
CDR3aa: CASSYSPPPGDQYF

v_gene: TRBV27
d_gene: .
CDR3aa: CASSFEALSYEQYF

v_gene: TRBV19
d_gene: .
CDR3aa: CASSIPYGYTF

v_gene: TRBV7-6
d_gene: TRBD2
CDR3aa: CASSPLAGYTVDTGELFF

v_gene: TRBV27
d_gene: .
CDR3aa: CASSSSIGRGYSPLHF

v_gene: TRBV3-1/TRBV3-2
d_gene: TRBD2
CDR3aa: CASRLAVNNEQFF

v_gene: TRBV19
d_gene: TRBD2
CDR3aa: CASSTVPGGSNEQFF

v_gene: TRBV6-5
d_gene: .
CDR3aa: CASSPRGDQPQHF